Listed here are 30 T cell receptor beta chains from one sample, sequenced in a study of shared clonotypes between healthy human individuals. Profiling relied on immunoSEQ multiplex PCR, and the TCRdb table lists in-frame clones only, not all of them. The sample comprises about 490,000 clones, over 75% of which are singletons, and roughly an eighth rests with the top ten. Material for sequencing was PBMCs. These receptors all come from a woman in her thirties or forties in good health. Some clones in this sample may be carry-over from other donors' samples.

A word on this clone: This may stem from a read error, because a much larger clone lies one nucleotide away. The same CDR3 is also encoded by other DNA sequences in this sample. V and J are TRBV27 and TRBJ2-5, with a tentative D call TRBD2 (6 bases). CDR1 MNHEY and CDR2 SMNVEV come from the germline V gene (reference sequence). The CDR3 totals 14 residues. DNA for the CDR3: TGTGCCAGCAGTTTATCCGGGAGACAAGAGACCCAATACTTC. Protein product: CASSLSGRQETQYF.

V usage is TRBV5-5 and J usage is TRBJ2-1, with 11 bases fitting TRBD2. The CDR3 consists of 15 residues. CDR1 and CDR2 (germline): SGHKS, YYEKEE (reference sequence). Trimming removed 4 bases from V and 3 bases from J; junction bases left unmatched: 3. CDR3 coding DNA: TGTGCCAGCAGCGCCGGGACTAGCGGCTACAATGAGCAGTTCTTC. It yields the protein CASSAGTSGYNEQFF.

Written as DNA, the CDR3 is TGTGCCAGCAGCTTCGACAGAGCAGGGGTTTACAATGAGCAGTTCTTC. Residues: CASSFDRAGVYNEQFF. The rearrangement links TRBV7-8 to TRBJ2-1, with D maybe TRBD1 (6 bases). Germline lookup yields CDR1 SGHVS and CDR2 FQNEAQ. This CDR3 has 16 amino acids. Trimming took off 3 bases at V and 4 bases at J, with 16 bases between the two ends. Full variable domain (remainder filled in from reference TRBV7-8 and TRBJ2-1): GAGVSQSPRYKVAKRGQDVALRCDPISGHVSLFWYQQALGQGPEFLTYFQNEAQLDKSGLPSDRFFAERPEGSVSTLKIQRTQQEDSAVYLCASSFDRAGVYNEQFFGPGTRLTVL.

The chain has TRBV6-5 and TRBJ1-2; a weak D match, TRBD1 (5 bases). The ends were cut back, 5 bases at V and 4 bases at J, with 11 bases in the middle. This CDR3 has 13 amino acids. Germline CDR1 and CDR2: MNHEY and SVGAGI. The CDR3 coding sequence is TGTGCCAGCAGTAAAGGGGACCTCTATGGCTACACCTTC. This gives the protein CASSKGDLYGYTF.

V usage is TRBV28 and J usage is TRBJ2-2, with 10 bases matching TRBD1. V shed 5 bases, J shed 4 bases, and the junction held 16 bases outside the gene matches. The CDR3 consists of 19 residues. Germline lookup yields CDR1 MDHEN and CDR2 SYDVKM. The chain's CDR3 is CASSGRQGARFGGTGELFF. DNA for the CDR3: TGTGCCAGCAGTGGGCGACAGGGGGCGAGATTCGGCGGCACCGGGGAGCTGTTTTTT.

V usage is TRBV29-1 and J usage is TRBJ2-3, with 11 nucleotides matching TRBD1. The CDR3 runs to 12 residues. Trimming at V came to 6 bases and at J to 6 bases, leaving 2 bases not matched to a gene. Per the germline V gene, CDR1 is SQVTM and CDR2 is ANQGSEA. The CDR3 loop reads CSVGQGADTQYF. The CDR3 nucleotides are TGCAGCGTAGGACAGGGGGCCGATACGCAGTATTTT.

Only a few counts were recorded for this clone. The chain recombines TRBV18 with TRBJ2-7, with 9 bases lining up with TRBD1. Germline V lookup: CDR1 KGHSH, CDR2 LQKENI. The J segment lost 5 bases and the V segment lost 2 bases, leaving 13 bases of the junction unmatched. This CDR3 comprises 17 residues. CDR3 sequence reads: CASSPTLPGQGNHEQYF. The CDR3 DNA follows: TGTGCCAGCTCACCAACTTTACCGGGACAGGGTAACCACGAGCAGTACTTC.

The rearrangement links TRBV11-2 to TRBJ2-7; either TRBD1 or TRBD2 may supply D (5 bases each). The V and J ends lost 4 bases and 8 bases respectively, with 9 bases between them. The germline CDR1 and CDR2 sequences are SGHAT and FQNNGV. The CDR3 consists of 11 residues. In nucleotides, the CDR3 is TGTGCCAGCAGCTCGGGACCCCAGCAGTACTTC. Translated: CASSSGPQQYF.

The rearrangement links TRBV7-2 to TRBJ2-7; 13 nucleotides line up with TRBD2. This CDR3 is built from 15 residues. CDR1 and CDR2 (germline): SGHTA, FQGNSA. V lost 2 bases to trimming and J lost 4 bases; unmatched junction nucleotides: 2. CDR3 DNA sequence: TGTGCCAGCAGCTTAAGGACTAGCGGGAGATACGAGCAGTACTTC. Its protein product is CASSLRTSGRYEQYF. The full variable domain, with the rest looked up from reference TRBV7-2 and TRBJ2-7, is GAGVSQSPSNKVTEKGKDVELRCDPISGHTALYWYRQSLGQGLEFLIYFQGNSAPDKSGLPSDRFSAERTGGSVSTLTIQRTQQEDSAVYLCASSLRTSGRYEQYFGPGTRLTVT.

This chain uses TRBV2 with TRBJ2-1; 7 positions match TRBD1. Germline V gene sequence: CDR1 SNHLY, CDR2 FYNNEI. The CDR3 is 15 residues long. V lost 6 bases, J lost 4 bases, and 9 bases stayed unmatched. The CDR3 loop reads CASRTGTDSYNEQFF. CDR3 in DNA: TGTGCCAGCAGAACCGGGACAGATAGTTACAATGAGCAGTTCTTC.

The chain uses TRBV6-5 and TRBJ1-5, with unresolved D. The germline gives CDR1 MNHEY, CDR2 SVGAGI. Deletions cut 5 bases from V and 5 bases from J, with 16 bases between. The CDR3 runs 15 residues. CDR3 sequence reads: CASSRNGVGDQPQHF. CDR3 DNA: TGTGCCAGCAGTCGAAACGGGGTTGGCGATCAGCCCCAGCATTTT.

The CDR3 spells CASSLGGMSYNEQFF. In DNA, the CDR3 is TGTGCCAGTAGCTTGGGGGGTATGTCCTACAATGAGCAGTTCTTC. This chain joins TRBV19 and TRBJ2-1; D may be TRBD2 (6 bases). Per the germline V gene, CDR1 is LNHDA and CDR2 is SQIVND (reference sequence). The CDR3 covers 15 residues. Trimming cost V 6 bases and J 1 base, with 13 bases left between them. The whole variable domain, remainder taken from reference TRBV19 and TRBJ2-1, is DGGITQSPKYLFRKEGQNVTLSCEQNLNHDAMYWYRQDPGQGLRLIYYSQIVNDFQKGDIAEGYSVSREKKESFPLTVTSAQKNPTAFYLCASSLGGMSYNEQFFGPGTRLTVL.

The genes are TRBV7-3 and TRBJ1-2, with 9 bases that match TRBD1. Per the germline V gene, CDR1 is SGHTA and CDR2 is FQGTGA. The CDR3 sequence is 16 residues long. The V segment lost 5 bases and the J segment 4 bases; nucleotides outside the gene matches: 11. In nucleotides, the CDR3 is TGTGCCAGCAGCCCGGACAGGGGCCGTCACTTCTATGGCTACACCTTC. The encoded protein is CASSPDRGRHFYGYTF. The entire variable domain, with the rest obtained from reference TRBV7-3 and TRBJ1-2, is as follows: GAGVSQTPSNKVTEKGKYVELRCDPISGHTALYWYRQSLGQGPEFLIYFQGTGAADDSGLPNDRFFAVRPEGSVSTLKIQRTERGDSAVYLCASSPDRGRHFYGYTFGSGTRLTVV.

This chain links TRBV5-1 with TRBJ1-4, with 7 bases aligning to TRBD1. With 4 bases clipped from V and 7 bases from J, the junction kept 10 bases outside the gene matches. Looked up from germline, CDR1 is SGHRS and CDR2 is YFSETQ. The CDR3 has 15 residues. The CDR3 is CASSAATGIREKLFF. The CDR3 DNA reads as TGCGCCAGCAGCGCAGCGACAGGGATACGTGAAAAACTGTTTTTT.

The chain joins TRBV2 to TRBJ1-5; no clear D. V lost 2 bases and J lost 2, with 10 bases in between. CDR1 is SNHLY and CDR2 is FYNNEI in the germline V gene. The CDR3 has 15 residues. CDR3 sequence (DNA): TGTGCCAGCAGTGAACGGGCCAGAGGCAATCAGCCCCAGCATTTT. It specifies CASSERARGNQPQHF.

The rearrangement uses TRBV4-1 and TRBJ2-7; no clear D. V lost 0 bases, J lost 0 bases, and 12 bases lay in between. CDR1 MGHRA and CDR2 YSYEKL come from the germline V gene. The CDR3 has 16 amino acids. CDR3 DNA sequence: TGCGCCAGCAGCCAAGATCTGGCAGGAACCTCCTACGAGCAGTACTTC. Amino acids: CASSQDLAGTSYEQYF.

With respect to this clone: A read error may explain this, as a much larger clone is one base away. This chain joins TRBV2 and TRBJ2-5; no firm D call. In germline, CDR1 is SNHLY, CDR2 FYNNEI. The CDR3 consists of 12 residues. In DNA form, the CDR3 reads TGTGCCAGCAAAAGCGTACAAGAGACCAAGTACTTC. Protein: CASKSVQETKYF.

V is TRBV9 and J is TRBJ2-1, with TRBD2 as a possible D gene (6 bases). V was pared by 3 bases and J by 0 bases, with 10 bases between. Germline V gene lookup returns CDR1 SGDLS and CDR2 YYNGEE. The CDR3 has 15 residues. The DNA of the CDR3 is TGTGCCAGCAGCGGATTAGCGGCCTCCTACAATGAGCAGTTCTTC. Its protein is CASSGLAASYNEQFF.

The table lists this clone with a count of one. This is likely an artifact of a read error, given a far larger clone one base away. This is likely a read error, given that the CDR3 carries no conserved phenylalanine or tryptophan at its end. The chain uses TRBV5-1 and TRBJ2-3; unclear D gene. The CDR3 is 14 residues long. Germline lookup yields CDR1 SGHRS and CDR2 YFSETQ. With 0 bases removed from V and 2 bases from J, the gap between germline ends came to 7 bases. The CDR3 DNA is TGCGCCAGCAGCTTGGTCGTAAACACAGATACGCAGTATCTT. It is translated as CASSLVVNTDTQYL.

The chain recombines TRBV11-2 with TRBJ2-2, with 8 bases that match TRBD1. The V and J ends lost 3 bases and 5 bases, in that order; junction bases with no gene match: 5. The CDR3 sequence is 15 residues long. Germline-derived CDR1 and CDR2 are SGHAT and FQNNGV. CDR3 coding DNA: TGTGCCAGCAGCTTCATTTGGACAGGGACCGGGGAGCTGTTTTTT. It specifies CASSFIWTGTGELFF.

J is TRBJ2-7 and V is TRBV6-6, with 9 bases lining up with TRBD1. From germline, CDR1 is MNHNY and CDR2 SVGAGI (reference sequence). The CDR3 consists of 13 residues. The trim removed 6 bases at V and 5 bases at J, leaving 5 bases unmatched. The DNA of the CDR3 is TGTGCCAGCAGGACAGGGGGAGGGAACGAGCAGTACTTC. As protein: CASRTGGGNEQYF.

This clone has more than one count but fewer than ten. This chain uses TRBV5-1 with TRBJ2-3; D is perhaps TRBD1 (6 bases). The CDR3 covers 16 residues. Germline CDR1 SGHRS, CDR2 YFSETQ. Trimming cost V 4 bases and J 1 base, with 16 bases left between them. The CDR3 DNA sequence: TGCGCCAGCAGCAAACGACAGGAGTCGGGCACAGATACGCAGTATTTT. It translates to CASSKRQESGTDTQYF.

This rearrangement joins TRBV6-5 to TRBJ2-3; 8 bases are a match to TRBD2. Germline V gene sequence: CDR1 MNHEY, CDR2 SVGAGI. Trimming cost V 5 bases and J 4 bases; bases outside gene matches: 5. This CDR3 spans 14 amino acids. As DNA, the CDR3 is TGTGCCAGCAGTCCACCGGGAGGGTCAGATACGCAGTATTTT. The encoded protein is CASSPPGGSDTQYF.

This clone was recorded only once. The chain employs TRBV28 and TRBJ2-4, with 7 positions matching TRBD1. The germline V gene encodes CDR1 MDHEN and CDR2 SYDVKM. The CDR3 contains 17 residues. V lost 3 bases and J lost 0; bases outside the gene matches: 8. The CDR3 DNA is TGTGCCAGCAGTTTCCTCAGGACAGGTATAGCCAAAAACATTCAGTACTTC. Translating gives CASSFLRTGIAKNIQYF.

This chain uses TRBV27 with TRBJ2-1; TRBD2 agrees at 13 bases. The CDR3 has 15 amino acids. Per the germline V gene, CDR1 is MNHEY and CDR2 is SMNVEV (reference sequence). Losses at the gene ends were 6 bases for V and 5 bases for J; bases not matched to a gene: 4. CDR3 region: CASRRLAGGDNEQFF. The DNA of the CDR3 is TGTGCCAGCAGGAGACTAGCGGGAGGCGACAATGAGCAGTTCTTC.

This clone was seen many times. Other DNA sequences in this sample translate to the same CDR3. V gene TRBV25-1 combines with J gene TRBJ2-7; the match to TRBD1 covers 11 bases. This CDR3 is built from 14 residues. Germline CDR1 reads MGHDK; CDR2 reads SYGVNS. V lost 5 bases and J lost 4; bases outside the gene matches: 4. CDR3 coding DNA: TGTGCCAGCAGTCGGACAGGGGGCACATACGAGCAGTACTTC. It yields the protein CASSRTGGTYEQYF.

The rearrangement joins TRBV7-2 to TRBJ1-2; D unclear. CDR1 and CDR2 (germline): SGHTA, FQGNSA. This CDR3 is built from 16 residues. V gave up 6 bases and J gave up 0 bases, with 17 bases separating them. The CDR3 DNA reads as TGTGCCAGCAGAATTATCGGACTGAGAGCTAACTATGGCTACACCTTC. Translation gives CASRIIGLRANYGYTF. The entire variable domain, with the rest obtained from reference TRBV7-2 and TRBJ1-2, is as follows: GAGVSQSPSNKVTEKGKDVELRCDPISGHTALYWYRQSLGQGLEFLIYFQGNSAPDKSGLPSDRFSAERTGGSVSTLTIQRTQQEDSAVYLCASRIIGLRANYGYTFGSGTRLTVV.

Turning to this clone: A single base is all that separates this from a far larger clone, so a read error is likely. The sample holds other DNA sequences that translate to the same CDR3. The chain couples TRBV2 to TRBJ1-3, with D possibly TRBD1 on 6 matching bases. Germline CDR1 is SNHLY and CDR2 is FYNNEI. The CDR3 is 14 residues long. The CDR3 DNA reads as TGCGCCAGCTCAGGGGAGGCCGCCGGAAACACCATATATTTT. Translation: CASSGEAAGNTIYF.

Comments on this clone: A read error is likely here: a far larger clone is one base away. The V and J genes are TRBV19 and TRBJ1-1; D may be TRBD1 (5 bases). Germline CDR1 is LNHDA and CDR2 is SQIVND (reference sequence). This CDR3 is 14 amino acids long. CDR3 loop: CAGSIGAANTEAFF. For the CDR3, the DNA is TGTGCCGGTAGTATAGGGGCAGCGAACACTGAAGCTTTCTTT.

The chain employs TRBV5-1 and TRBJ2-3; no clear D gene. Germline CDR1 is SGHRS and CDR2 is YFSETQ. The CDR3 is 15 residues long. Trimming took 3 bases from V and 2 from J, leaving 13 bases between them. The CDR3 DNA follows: TGCGCCAGCAGCTCCGGTTCCTACCTCACAGATACGCAGTATTTT. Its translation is CASSSGSYLTDTQYF.